This section outlines one T cell receptor (beta chain) sequence together with its context. The antigen is unknown. V gave up 9 bases and J gave up 3 bases, with 12 bases separating them. Germline CDR1 SNHLY, CDR2 FYNNEI. This CDR3 has 12 amino acids. The data originate from a study of shared clonotypes between healthy human individuals. Only in-frame clones appear in the TCRdb table, and some are missing; sequencing was by immunoSEQ multiplex PCR. The sample includes about 2.3 million clones, around 93% of them seen just once. Study findings and constraints: Tissues were not sampled, only blood, and their repertoires likely differ.

The TCR originated in a man between 18 and 29 years old in good health. Some clones in this sample may be carry-over from other donors' samples. Sequenced sample: naive CD4+ T cells from PBMCs. The subset: CD45RA+ positively selected. The rearrangement joins TRBV2 to TRBJ2-7; D is possibly TRBD1 (6 bases). CDR3 amino acids: CASNGQSYEQYF. In DNA form, the CDR3 reads TGTGCCAGTAACGGACAGAGCTACGAGCAGTACTTC.